One and the same sample provided the 32 T cell receptor beta chains below, sequenced in a study of T cells in Graves' hyperthyroidism and ophthalmopathy. There were TCR beta CDR3 regions amplified from RNA transcripts. The HTBI primer set drove a first-round RT-PCR of the TCR CDR3. Using its own MiXCR run on the multiplex PCR reads, TCRdb lists one record per CDR3 protein. The table records under 350,000 distinct CDR3 sequences, around 20% of them present only once. Sequencing used blood. The receptors were sampled from a woman between 45 and 65 years old with Graves' hyperthyroidism.

This clonotype was found many times. The chain is built from TRBV3-1 and TRBJ2-3, with D possibly being TRBD2 (7 bases). The V gene lost 0 bases and the J gene lost 8 bases, with 15 bases spanning the gap. Germline V CDR1 and CDR2: LGHDT, YNNKEL (reference sequence). The CDR3 consists of 15 residues. The CDR3 reads CASSQELGGGGTQYF. Written as DNA, the CDR3 is TGTGCCAGCAGCCAAGAGTTGGGGGGGGGCGGTACGCAGTATTTT.

The sample holds a few counts of this clonotype. The rearrangement joins TRBV5-1 to TRBJ1-2; D may be TRBD1 (6 bases). V was cut by 2 bases and J by 4 bases, with 15 bases left in between. Germline CDR1 reads SGHRS; CDR2 reads YFSETQ. This CDR3 has 15 amino acids. The CDR3 DNA reads as TGCGCCAGCAGCTTTGAGGCCGGGACACTCTATGGCTACACCTTC. Translation: CASSFEAGTLYGYTF.

In this sample, this clonotype turned up many times. The V and J genes are TRBV4-1 and TRBJ2-1, with 7 positions matching TRBD1. The CDR3 covers 13 residues. Per germline, CDR1 MGHRA and CDR2 YSYEKL. Trimming took 1 base from V and 8 from J; bases not matched to a gene: 2. The CDR3 region is CASSQVGGHEQFF. CDR3 sequence (DNA): TGCGCCAGCAGCCAAGTAGGGGGCCATGAGCAGTTCTTC.

This clonotype has a handful of counts. The J gene is TRBJ1-2, the V gene TRBV6-5, with D perhaps TRBD1 (6 bases). V was shortened by 2 bases and J by 11 bases, with 21 bases between the two germline ends. The CDR3 runs to 15 residues. Germline V gene data show CDR1 as MNHEY and CDR2 as SVGAGI. CDR3 region: CASSYGRDTGLRYTF. The CDR3 coding sequence is TGTGCCAGCAGTTACGGACGGGACACTGGGCTTAGGTACACCTTC.

This clonotype occurred many times. The chain links TRBV30 to TRBJ2-7; D not resolved. V was clipped by 2 bases and J by 0 bases, with 14 bases between them. Per germline, CDR1 GTSNPN and CDR2 SVGIG (reference sequence). The length of the CDR3 is 15 residues. The CDR3 DNA is TGTGCCTGGAGTCGACGGAGACAAGACTCCTACGAGCAGTACTTC. Protein sequence: CAWSRRRQDSYEQYF. Filled out from reference TRBV30 and TRBJ2-7, the complete variable domain reads SQTIHQWPATLVQPVGSPLSLECTVEGTSNPNLYWYRQAAGRGLQLLFYSVGIGQISSEVPQNLSASRPQDRQFILSSKKLLLSDSGFYLCAWSRRRQDSYEQYFGPGTRLTVT.

This clonotype was found once. The chain employs TRBV11-2 and TRBJ1-5, with a weak D call TRBD1 (5 bases). V lost 5 bases and J 3 bases, leaving 17 bases between the germline ends. This CDR3 comprises 16 residues. Germline assignment: CDR1 SGHAT and CDR2 FQNNGV. In DNA form, the CDR3 reads TGTGCCAGCAGCGGGACCCGCGACAGATACAATCAGCCCCAGCATTTT. This sequence encodes CASSGTRDRYNQPQHF.

This chain links TRBV5-4 with TRBJ1-4; D possibly corresponds to TRBD1 (5 bases). Looked up from germline, CDR1 is SGHNT and CDR2 is YYREEE (reference sequence). This CDR3 spans 15 amino acids. With 1 base removed from V and 7 bases from J, the gap between germline ends came to 14 bases. In DNA form, the CDR3 reads TGTGCCAGCAGCTTGAAATCCGGGGCCGGTGAAAAACTGTTTTTT. It is translated as CASSLKSGAGEKLFF.

This clonotype has ten or more counts. The CDR3 loop reads CASSTSAGTDTQYF. In nucleotides, the CDR3 is TGCGCCAGCTCGACTAGCGCGGGCACAGATACGCAGTATTTT. The gene calls are TRBV5-1 and TRBJ2-3; the match to TRBD2 covers 8 bases. Germline V CDR1 and CDR2: SGHRS, YFSETQ. V was clipped by 7 bases and J by 1 base; unmatched bases: 5. This CDR3 region has 14 residues.

Only a few counts were recorded for this clonotype. This chain links TRBV10-3 with TRBJ1-5, with unresolved D. V was cut by 0 bases and J by 2 bases, with 5 bases left in between. This CDR3 is built from 14 residues. Germline V gives CDR1 ENHRY, CDR2 SYGVKD. The DNA of the CDR3 is TGTGCCATCAGTGAGTCTGGGGGCAATCAGCCCCAGCATTTT. Encoded protein: CAISESGGNQPQHF.

This clonotype came up a few times. The V call is TRBV6-2 or TRBV6-3, the J call TRBJ2-1, with TRBD1 matching 7 bases. J lost 3 bases, V lost 6 bases, and 8 bases had no gene match. Germline V gene sequence: CDR1 MNHEY, CDR2 SVGEGT. The CDR3 extends over 15 amino acids. The CDR3 protein is CASSYPGQFYNEQFF. As DNA, the CDR3 is TGTGCCAGCAGCTACCCGGGACAGTTCTACAATGAGCAGTTCTTC.

This clonotype has at least ten counts. V usage is TRBV3-1 and J usage is TRBJ2-3, with a weak D call TRBD2 (6 bases). The CDR3 has 13 residues. Trimming removed 6 bases at V and 3 bases at J, with 10 bases between. Germline lookup yields CDR1 LGHDT and CDR2 YNNKEL (reference sequence). The CDR3 spells CASRTGATDTQYF. CDR3 DNA sequence: TGTGCCAGCAGGACGGGAGCGACAGATACGCAGTATTTT.

This clonotype was seen at least ten times. The genes are TRBV20-1 and TRBJ2-3; possibly TRBD2 for D (6 bases). Germline-derived CDR1 and CDR2 are DFQATT and SNEGSKA (reference sequence). This CDR3 has 14 amino acids. V was shortened by 6 bases and J by 2 bases, with 15 bases between the two germline ends. The CDR3 bases are TGCAGTGCCCTGCCTGGGACTCTCACAGATACGCAGTATTTT. This gives the protein CSALPGTLTDTQYF.

Turning to this clonotype: No conserved phenylalanine or tryptophan ends this CDR3, so it is likely a read error. V usage is TRBV3-1 and J usage is TRBJ2-2; TRBD1 might be the D (6 bases). This CDR3 comprises 14 residues. V lost 2 bases, J lost 6 bases, and 10 bases lay in between. Looked up from germline, CDR1 is LGHDT and CDR2 is YNNKEL (reference sequence). The CDR3 here is CASSQPTGPGELFS. CDR3 nucleotides: TGTGCCAGCAGCCAACCTACAGGGCCCGGGGAGCTGTTTTCT.

This clonotype was observed many times. The CDR3 DNA sequence: TGCGCCAGCAGACACAGGGGGAACACTGAAGCTTTCTTT. Translated: CASRHRGNTEAFF. V and J are TRBV10-2 and TRBJ1-1; 7 bases are a match to TRBD1. Germline trimming cut 6 bases from V and 1 base from J; bases unmatched to any gene: 2. The CDR3 is made up of 13 amino acids. The germline V gene encodes CDR1 WSHSY and CDR2 SAAADI.

The gene calls are TRBV19 and TRBJ2-2; the match to TRBD2 covers 12 bases. Germline V CDR1 and CDR2: LNHDA, SQIVND (reference sequence). The CDR3 length is 14 residues. V shed 9 bases, J shed 5 bases, and the junction held 4 bases outside the gene matches. CDR3: CASGLAGKTGELFF. In nucleotides, the CDR3 is TGTGCCAGCGGACTAGCGGGGAAGACCGGGGAGCTGTTTTTT.

This clonotype has a count of ten or more. The chain carries TRBV30 and TRBJ1-4; D uncertain. Trimming shortened V by 3 bases and J by 8 bases, and 7 bases separated the two germline ends. Germline V gene data show CDR1 as GTSNPN and CDR2 as SVGIG (reference sequence). This CDR3 is 11 amino acids long. The CDR3 loop is CAWRGNEKLFF. The CDR3, as DNA: TGTGCCTGGAGAGGAAACGAAAAACTGTTTTTT. The full variable domain, with the rest looked up from reference TRBV30 and TRBJ1-4, is SQTIHQWPATLVQPVGSPLSLECTVEGTSNPNLYWYRQAAGRGLQLLFYSVGIGQISSEVPQNLSASRPQDRQFILSSKKLLLSDSGFYLCAWRGNEKLFFGSGTQLSVL.

This clonotype occurred a few times. This rearrangement joins TRBV2 to TRBJ1-6, with 7 bases lining up with TRBD1. The CDR3 is 14 amino acids. The germline CDR1 and CDR2 sequences are SNHLY and FYNNEI. V shed 2 bases, J shed 7 bases, and the junction held 2 bases outside the gene matches. CDR3 in DNA: TGTGCCAGCAGTGAACGGGACAGAAATTCACCCCTCCACTTT. This gives the protein CASSERDRNSPLHF.

A few counts support this clonotype. V is TRBV7-9 and J is TRBJ1-6; D perhaps matches TRBD1 (6 bases). The germline CDR1 and CDR2 sequences are SEHNR and FQNEAQ (reference sequence). The CDR3 totals 15 residues. Trimming removed 1 base from V and 8 bases from J, with 12 bases in between. This chain's CDR3 is CASSLGRGYDSPLHF. The CDR3 nucleotides are TGTGCCAGCAGCTTAGGCAGGGGTTATGATTCACCCCTCCACTTT.

This clonotype occurred many times. The chain is built from TRBV7-3 and TRBJ2-7; no clear D gene. The ends were cut back, 3 bases at V and 4 bases at J, with 10 bases in the middle. The CDR3 covers 13 residues. Germline CDR1 is SGHTA and CDR2 is FQGTGA. CDR3 DNA: TGTGCCAGCAGCTTCTCGGGCGGATACGAGCAGTACTTC. Translation gives CASSFSGGYEQYF.

This clonotype was counted many times. This sequence joins TRBV27 and TRBJ1-5; D may be TRBD1 (5 bases). The CDR3 totals 15 residues. Trimming took 3 bases from V and 2 from J, leaving 11 bases between them. CDR1 and CDR2 from the germline V gene are MNHEY and SMNVEV (reference sequence). Here the CDR3 reads CASSFGQGRNQPQHF. The CDR3 region has the DNA TGTGCCAGCAGTTTTGGGCAGGGCCGCAATCAGCCCCAGCATTTT.

This clonotype showed up many times. CDR3 nucleotides: TGTGCCAGCAGCGTCAGGGACGGTGACCGCTTTATGAACACTGAAGCTTTCTTT. Encoded protein: CASSVRDGDRFMNTEAFF. The chain links TRBV9 to TRBJ1-1; weak D call: TRBD1 (5 bases). This CDR3 is 18 amino acids long. The V gene's germline CDR1 is SGDLS and CDR2 YYNGEE. Trimming removed 2 bases at V and 0 bases at J, with 20 bases between.

The V gene is TRBV10-2, the J gene TRBJ2-7, with D unclear. The CDR3 sequence is 13 residues long. Per the germline V gene, CDR1 is WSHSY and CDR2 is SAAADI. V lost 3 bases to trimming and J lost 3 bases, with 9 bases between them. CDR3 DNA: TGCGCCAGCAGTGAAGGTGGCGGCTACGAGCAGTACTTC. Its translation is CASSEGGGYEQYF.

This clonotype was seen more than once but under ten times. The chain combines TRBV9 with TRBJ2-1, with no clear D. Germline V lookup: CDR1 SGDLS, CDR2 YYNGEE. This CDR3 region has 15 residues. Trimming took 0 bases from V and 7 from J, leaving 14 bases between them. The CDR3 is CASSVGSSLGNEQFF. CDR3 in DNA: TGTGCCAGCAGCGTAGGTAGCTCTTTGGGAAATGAGCAGTTCTTC.

Comments on this clonotype: Given a much more abundant clone one base away, this may be a read error. The chain is built from TRBV5-1 and TRBJ2-5; D remains ambiguous. The CDR3 extends over 14 amino acids. Per germline, CDR1 SGHRS and CDR2 YFSETQ. In DNA form, the CDR3 reads TGCGCCAGCAGCTTGTGGGGTGGCCAAGAGGCCCAGTACTTC. It yields the protein CASSLWGGQEAQYF.

This clonotype occurred many times. The V gene is TRBV5-6, the J gene TRBJ1-2; perhaps TRBD1 as D (6 bases). CDR1 and CDR2 from the germline V gene are SGHDT and YYEEEE. This CDR3 contains 15 residues. The V end lost 2 bases, the J end lost 2 bases, and 13 bases lay between the germline ends. CDR3 nucleotides: TGTGCCAGCAGCTTCCTGACAGGCGGGAACTATGGCTACACCTTC. Its translation is CASSFLTGGNYGYTF.

This chain links TRBV2 with TRBJ1-2; TRBD1 matches at 7 bases. The junction had 8 bases not matched to a gene; V was cut back by 4 bases and J by 6 bases. Germline CDR1 SNHLY, CDR2 FYNNEI. This CDR3 spans 14 amino acids. CDR3 residues: CASSVPDRVHGYTF. The CDR3 DNA follows: TGTGCCAGCAGTGTTCCCGACAGGGTCCATGGCTACACCTTC.

The chain uses TRBV29-1 and TRBJ2-4, with 7 bases fitting TRBD2. This CDR3 spans 13 amino acids. The junction had 4 bases not matched to a gene; V was cut back by 7 bases and J by 1 base. CDR1 is SQVTM, CDR2 ANQGSEA, per germline. As DNA, the CDR3 is TGCAGCGCTGGGGGGGGGGCCAAAAACATTCAGTACTTC. It translates to CSAGGGAKNIQYF.

Concerning this clonotype: Possible read error: a much larger clone is one base away. Because it lacks the conserved phenylalanine or tryptophan at the end, this CDR3 is likely a read error. The chain joins TRBV6-1 to TRBJ2-7; TRBD2 is a possible D gene (5 bases). This CDR3 has 14 residues. The V end was cut by 2 bases, the J end by 3 bases, with 11 bases between. Germline CDR1 is MNHNS and CDR2 is SASEGT. The CDR3 sequence is CASSELERNYEQYL. CDR3 nucleotide sequence: TGTGCCAGCAGTGAATTGGAGCGGAACTACGAGCAGTACCTC.

This clonotype has a count of ten or more. The chain joins TRBV15 to TRBJ2-6; the D call may be TRBD1 or TRBD2 (5 bases each). Germline assignment: CDR1 LNHNV and CDR2 YYDKDF (reference sequence). V was shortened by 1 base and J by 1 base, with 14 bases between the two germline ends. The CDR3 is made up of 18 amino acids. CDR3 region: CATSRVGAGQSGANVLTF. CDR3 nucleotide sequence: TGTGCCACCAGCAGAGTCGGGGCCGGCCAGTCTGGGGCCAACGTCCTGACTTTC.

There are many counts of this clonotype. This chain links TRBV7-2 with TRBJ2-5; TRBD2 matches 8 bases. The J segment lost 1 base and the V segment lost 8 bases, leaving 12 bases of the junction unmatched. The V gene's germline CDR1 is SGHTA and CDR2 FQGNSA. This CDR3 is 16 amino acids long. CDR3 protein: CASRSPPGGAQETQYF. Written as DNA, the CDR3 is TGTGCCAGCCGTTCCCCCCCGGGGGGGGCCCAAGAGACCCAGTACTTC.

This clonotype was detected ten times or more. The rearrangement joins TRBV28 to TRBJ2-7; D is perhaps TRBD2 (6 bases). Germline CDR1 MDHEN, CDR2 SYDVKM. This CDR3 has 14 residues. Trimming pared 4 bases from V and 2 bases from J, leaving 12 bases between. The CDR3 DNA reads TGTGCCAGCAGTTCCCTCGGGGGTACCTACGAGCAGTACTTC. Encoded protein: CASSSLGGTYEQYF.

This clonotype has a count of ten or more. CDR3 nucleotide sequence: TGTGCCAGCAGTTGGGACCAATCGCAGTATTTT. Its translation is CASSWDQSQYF. The V and J genes are TRBV12-3 or TRBV12-4 and TRBJ2-3, with D perhaps TRBD1 or TRBD2 (5 bases each). Trimming removed 4 bases at V and 10 bases at J, with 9 bases between. This CDR3 contains 11 residues.